The 10 T cell receptor beta chains below all came from one sample that was sequenced in a study of T cell responses to AZD1222 COVID-19 vaccine. TCRdb's table, derived via immunoSEQ multiplex PCR, lists solely in-frame clones and lacks some. The sample includes about 120,000 clones, 85% to 90% of them seen just once. Sequencing was performed on peripheral blood, taken on day 0 of AZD1222 vaccination. These receptor sequences come from an adult in good health.

The chain links TRBV3-1 (or the pseudogene TRBV3-2) to TRBJ2-2, with D unclear. CDR1 is LGHDT and CDR2 is YNNKEL in the germline V gene (reference sequence). Trimming left V 1 base short and J 1 base short, with 7 bases between. This CDR3 spans 15 amino acids. The CDR3 DNA follows: TGTGCCAGCAGCCAAGCAGTCAGGAACACCGGGGAGCTGTTTTTT. Residues: CASSQAVRNTGELFF.

The chain combines TRBV19 with TRBJ1-1, with D possibly matching TRBD1 (6 bases). The ends were cut back, 3 bases at V and 8 bases at J, with 13 bases in the middle. The length of the CDR3 is 13 residues. Germline assignment: CDR1 LNHDA and CDR2 SQIVND (reference sequence). The CDR3 sequence: CASSIGQRGEAFF. CDR3 bases: TGTGCCAGTAGTATTGGACAGAGAGGAGAAGCTTTCTTT.

Regarding this clone: A junction end diverges from the germline sequence, so it may reflect a read error. The chain is built from TRBV3-1 (or the pseudogene TRBV3-2) and TRBJ2-7, with a possible D match to TRBD2 (5 bases). The CDR3 loop spans 10 amino acids. Germline CDR1 reads LGHDT; CDR2 reads YNNKEL (reference sequence). The CDR3 nucleotides are TGTGCCAGCAGCCCCCTTAATCGGGATTTC. Residues: CASSPLNRDF.

The rearrangement joins TRBV7-2 to TRBJ2-7; possible D gene TRBD2, 5 bases. Germline V gives CDR1 SGHTA, CDR2 FQGNSA. V was clipped by 5 bases and J by 0 bases, with 11 bases between them. The length of the CDR3 is 14 residues. The CDR3 nucleotides are TGTGCCAGCAGCATCGAGGGTCCCTCCTACGAGCAGTACTTC. Translated: CASSIEGPSYEQYF.

The chain has TRBV4-2 and TRBJ2-1, with D unresolved. V was pared by 1 base and J by 9 bases, with 7 bases between. The CDR3 runs 12 residues. Per germline, CDR1 LGHNA and CDR2 YNFKEQ. The CDR3 region is CASSQGISEQFF. CDR3 sequence (DNA): TGTGCCAGCAGCCAAGGAATAAGTGAGCAGTTCTTC.

The rearrangement joins TRBV9 to TRBJ2-7; D possibly corresponds to TRBD1 (6 bases). CDR3 length: 15 amino acids. Germline CDR1 SGDLS, CDR2 YYNGEE. Trimming removed 0 bases from V and 2 bases from J, with 12 bases in between. The CDR3 region has the DNA TGTGCCAGCAGCGTAGCTGTGGGACAAGCCTACGAGCAGTACTTC. The encoded protein is CASSVAVGQAYEQYF.

The V gene is TRBV6-4, the J gene TRBJ1-2; possibly TRBD1 for D (5 bases). The CDR3 covers 14 residues. V shed 4 bases and J shed 6 bases, with 15 bases lying between them. Germline lookup yields CDR1 MRHNA and CDR2 SNTAGT. Here the CDR3 DNA reads TGTGCCAGCAGTGCCAGGGCAGGGCAGGATGGCTACACCTTC. It is translated as CASSARAGQDGYTF.

The V call is TRBV6-2 or TRBV6-3, the J call TRBJ1-1; perhaps TRBD1 as D (6 bases). Germline V gives CDR1 MNHEY, CDR2 SVGEGT. The CDR3 runs to 14 residues. Trimming took 6 bases from V and 4 from J, leaving 15 bases between them. The CDR3 is CASSFHTGPTEAFF. The CDR3 DNA is TGTGCCAGCAGCTTTCACACAGGGCCCACTGAAGCTTTCTTT.

This clone has just one count. The genes are TRBV30 and TRBJ2-3; TRBD1 matches at 10 bases. Losses at the gene ends were 2 bases for V and 3 bases for J; bases not matched to a gene: 5. The length of the CDR3 is 15 residues. Per germline, CDR1 GTSNPN and CDR2 SVGIG (reference sequence). The DNA for the CDR3 is TGTGCCTGGAGTCTCAGGGACAGGGGTACAGATACGCAGTATTTT. Translation gives CAWSLRDRGTDTQYF.

This chain connects TRBV6-2 or TRBV6-3 to TRBJ2-2; 9 nucleotides match TRBD1. With 2 bases clipped from V and 7 bases from J, the junction kept 8 bases outside the gene matches. The CDR3 consists of 16 residues. Germline CDR1 is MNHEY and CDR2 is SVGEGT. The CDR3 loop is CASSYLVGQGYGELFF. The CDR3 DNA follows: TGTGCCAGCAGTTACCTCGTGGGACAGGGATACGGGGAGCTGTTTTTT.